The next 16 T cell receptor beta chains were all read from a single sample in a study of PD-1 blockade in classical Hodgkin lymphoma. No patient escaped relapse after autologous stem cell transplantation, and brentuximab vedotin exposure varied. This table comes from immunoSEQ multiplex PCR, and its TCRdb copy is limited to in-frame clones, with some not included. The sample has approximately 26,000 clones, around 80% seen once. The specimen comprised peripheral blood mononuclear cells (PBMCs), sampled before the second cycle of nivolumab. The receptor source for this set is a human donor with classical Hodgkin lymphoma.

This clone is judged medium-sized. The chain has TRBV9 and TRBJ1-2, with TRBD1 identical over 7 bases. CDR3 length: 13 residues. Germline V gene data show CDR1 as SGDLS and CDR2 as YYNGEE. V lost 4 bases and J lost 5; bases outside the gene matches: 5. The CDR3: CASSFGQEYGYTF. The DNA of the CDR3 is TGTGCCAGCAGCTTCGGACAGGAGTATGGCTACACCTTC.

The chain combines TRBV11-1 with TRBJ2-7; tentative D call: TRBD1 (5 bases). Germline CDR1 is SGHAT and CDR2 is FQDESV (reference sequence). The V and J ends lost 2 bases and 3 bases respectively, with 14 bases between them. The CDR3 length is 15 residues. CDR3 protein: CASSLMDTGFYEQYF. As DNA, the CDR3 is TGTGCCAGCAGCTTAATGGATACAGGTTTCTACGAGCAGTACTTC.

This clone turned up a few times. The chain has TRBV15 and TRBJ1-5; D might be TRBD1 (5 bases). Per germline, CDR1 LNHNV and CDR2 YYDKDF (reference sequence). CDR3 length equals 16 residues. The V end lost 0 bases, the J end lost 1 base, and 10 bases lay between the germline ends. CDR3: CATSREAGNSNQPQHF. In DNA form, the CDR3 reads TGTGCCACCAGCAGAGAAGCAGGGAACAGCAATCAGCCCCAGCATTTT. Based on the CDR3 plus reference TRBV15 and TRBJ1-5, the full variable domain is DAMVIQNPRYQVTQFGKPVTLSCSQTLNHNVMYWYQQKSSQAPKLLFHYYDKDFNNEADTPDNFQSRRPNTSFCFLDIRSPGLGDTAMYLCATSREAGNSNQPQHFGDGTRLSIL.

The chain is built from TRBV5-1 and TRBJ2-4; the D gene is possibly TRBD2 (5 bases). The CDR3 runs to 16 residues. The ends were cut back, 0 bases at V and 7 bases at J, with 17 bases in the middle. CDR1 and CDR2 from the germline V gene are SGHRS and YFSETQ. CDR3 nucleotide sequence: TGCGCCAGCAGCTTGGAGGGTTTCTATAGAGGGAACATTCAGTACTTC. Its translation is CASSLEGFYRGNIQYF.

With respect to this clone: Other DNA sequences in this sample translate to the same CDR3. V and J are TRBV7-9 and TRBJ2-5, with TRBD1 identical over 7 bases. Germline V gives CDR1 SEHNR, CDR2 FQNEAQ (reference sequence). Trimming at V came to 5 bases and at J to 9 bases, leaving 9 bases not matched to a gene. This CDR3 is built from 13 residues. The CDR3 sequence: CASSPDRLGAQYF. As DNA, the CDR3 is TGTGCCAGCAGCCCGGACAGGTTAGGGGCCCAGTACTTC.

This chain uses TRBV28 with TRBJ2-5, with D hard to call. From germline, CDR1 is MDHEN and CDR2 SYDVKM. The CDR3 is 12 residues long. V was shortened by 6 bases and J by 4 bases, with 9 bases between the two germline ends. The CDR3 coding sequence is TGTGCCAGCAGCTCCCTCTTAGAGACCCAGTACTTC. Protein sequence: CASSSLLETQYF. Drawing the rest from reference TRBV28 and TRBJ2-5, the complete variable domain is DVKVTQSSRYLVKRTGEKVFLECVQDMDHENMFWYRQDPGLGLRLIYFSYDVKMKEKGDIPEGYSVSREKKERFSLILESASTNQTSMYLCASSSLLETQYFGPGTRLLVL.

The rearrangement links TRBV5-1 to TRBJ2-7; 10 nucleotides match TRBD2. V lost 5 bases and J lost 6; bases outside the gene matches: 5. Germline V lookup: CDR1 SGHRS, CDR2 YFSETQ. This CDR3 region has 13 residues. For the CDR3, the DNA is TGCGCCAGCAGACCTAGCGGGAGTCGCGAGCAGTACTTC. It yields the protein CASRPSGSREQYF.

The CDR3 nucleotides read TGTGCCAGCAGCGCGTCATCGGGACAGGGGGCCTACGAGCAGTACTTC. Encoded protein: CASSASSGQGAYEQYF. This sequence joins TRBV9 and TRBJ2-7, with 11 bases identical to TRBD1. Germline values: CDR1 SGDLS, CDR2 YYNGEE. This CDR3 has 16 amino acids. Losses at the gene ends were 3 bases for V and 2 bases for J; bases not matched to a gene: 7.

The J gene is TRBJ2-1, the V gene TRBV7-9; 9 positions match TRBD2. The CDR3 totals 15 residues. The germline CDR1 and CDR2 sequences are SEHNR and FQNEAQ (reference sequence). V was clipped by 4 bases and J by 8 bases; unmatched bases: 9. CDR3: CASSSRAGGEDEQFF. The DNA for the CDR3 is TGTGCCAGCAGCTCACGAGCGGGAGGAGAAGATGAGCAGTTCTTC.

This clone was recorded only once. The genes are TRBV5-4 and TRBJ1-1, with D hard to call. Per germline, CDR1 SGHNT and CDR2 YYREEE (reference sequence). Trimming took off 2 bases at V and 8 bases at J, with 13 bases between the two ends. This CDR3 spans 13 amino acids. This CDR3 is CASSFSDGLEAFF. CDR3 nucleotide sequence: TGTGCCAGCAGCTTTTCCGACGGACTAGAAGCTTTCTTT.

The chain employs TRBV7-8 and TRBJ2-1; 8 positions match TRBD2. The CDR3 loop spans 16 amino acids. Looked up from germline, CDR1 is SGHVS and CDR2 is FQNEAQ. V lost 5 bases to trimming and J lost 7 bases; unmatched junction nucleotides: 13. CDR3 protein: CASSGTPGLVSNEQFF. The CDR3 DNA follows: TGTGCCAGCAGCGGGACGCCGGGACTAGTATCAAATGAGCAGTTCTTC.

The rearrangement joins TRBV14 to TRBJ2-1; either TRBD1 or TRBD2 may fit D (5 bases each). V was trimmed by 0 bases and J by 8 bases, leaving 23 bases between them. This CDR3 contains 18 residues. The germline CDR1 and CDR2 sequences are SGHDN and FVKESK. Here the CDR3 DNA reads TGTGCCAGCAGCCAAGAGGGGACCCATCCTGGACATGGGGATGAGCAGTTCTTC. Residues: CASSQEGTHPGHGDEQFF.

This rearrangement joins TRBV5-1 to TRBJ2-2, with 7 bases identical to TRBD1. The V gene's germline CDR1 is SGHRS and CDR2 YFSETQ. The CDR3 has 16 amino acids. Trimming removed 2 bases from V and 4 bases from J; junction bases left unmatched: 8. The DNA of the CDR3 is TGCGCCAGCAGCTTCGGAGAACAGGGGTCCACCGGGGAGCTGTTTTTT. Its protein product is CASSFGEQGSTGELFF.

V is TRBV5-4 and J is TRBJ1-2, with 9 nucleotides matching TRBD1. In germline, CDR1 is SGHNT, CDR2 YYREEE (reference sequence). The CDR3 is made up of 14 amino acids. V shed 4 bases, J shed 4 bases, and the junction held 5 bases outside the gene matches. The CDR3 loop is CASSNTGGLYGYTF. In nucleotides, the CDR3 is TGTGCCAGCAGCAATACAGGGGGCCTCTATGGCTACACCTTC.

This chain links TRBV19 with TRBJ1-5, with TRBD1 matching 8 bases. The V gene end was trimmed by 5 bases and the J gene end by 9 bases; junction bases not matched to a gene: 9. Germline V lookup: CDR1 LNHDA, CDR2 SQIVND (reference sequence). The CDR3 extends over 14 amino acids. CDR3 coding DNA: TGTGCCAGTAGTCAGCCCGACAGGGGTGTGCCCCAGCATTTT. Protein: CASSQPDRGVPQHF.

There are a few counts of this clone. The gene calls are TRBV5-1 and TRBJ2-7; perhaps TRBD1 as D (6 bases). This CDR3 is built from 14 residues. The germline V gene encodes CDR1 SGHRS and CDR2 YFSETQ. With 2 bases removed from V and 2 bases from J, the gap between germline ends came to 11 bases. This CDR3 reads CASSFRQATYEQYF. CDR3 bases: TGCGCCAGCAGCTTCCGACAGGCGACCTACGAGCAGTACTTC. The variable domain in full, with the rest retrieved from reference TRBV5-1 and TRBJ2-7, is KAGVTQTPRYLIKTRGQQVTLSCSPISGHRSVSWYQQTPGQGLQFLFEYFSETQRNKGNFPGRFSGRQFSNSRSEMNVSTLELGDSALYLCASSFRQATYEQYFGPGTRLTVT.